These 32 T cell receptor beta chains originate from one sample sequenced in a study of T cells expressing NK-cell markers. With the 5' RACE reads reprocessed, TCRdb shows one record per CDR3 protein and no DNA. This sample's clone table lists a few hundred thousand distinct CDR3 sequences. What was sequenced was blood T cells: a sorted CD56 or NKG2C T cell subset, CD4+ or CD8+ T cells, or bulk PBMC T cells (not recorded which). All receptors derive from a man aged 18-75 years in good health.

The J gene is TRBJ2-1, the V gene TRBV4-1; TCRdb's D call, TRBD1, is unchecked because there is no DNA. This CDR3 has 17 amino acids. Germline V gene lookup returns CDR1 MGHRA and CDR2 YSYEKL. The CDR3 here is CASSQVQGGVTYNEQFF.

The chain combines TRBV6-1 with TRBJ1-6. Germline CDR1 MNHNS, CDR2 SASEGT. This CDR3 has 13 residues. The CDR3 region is CASSLRPNSPLHF.

This chain's CDR3 is CASSEWEGLNTEAFF. The rearrangement uses TRBV25-1 and TRBJ1-1. CDR3 length equals 15 residues. Germline CDR1 reads MGHDK; CDR2 reads SYGVNS.

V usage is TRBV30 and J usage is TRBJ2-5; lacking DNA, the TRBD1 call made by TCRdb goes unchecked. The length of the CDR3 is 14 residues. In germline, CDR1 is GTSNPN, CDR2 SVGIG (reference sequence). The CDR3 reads CAWSPGGAQETQYF. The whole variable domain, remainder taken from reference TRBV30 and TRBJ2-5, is SQTIHQWPATLVQPVGSPLSLECTVEGTSNPNLYWYRQAAGRGLQLLFYSVGIGQISSEVPQNLSASRPQDRQFILSSKKLLLSDSGFYLCAWSPGGAQETQYFGPGTRLLVL.

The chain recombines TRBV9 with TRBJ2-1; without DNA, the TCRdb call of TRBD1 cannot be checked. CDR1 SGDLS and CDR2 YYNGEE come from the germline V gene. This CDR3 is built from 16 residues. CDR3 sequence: CASSVERTGGRDEQFF.

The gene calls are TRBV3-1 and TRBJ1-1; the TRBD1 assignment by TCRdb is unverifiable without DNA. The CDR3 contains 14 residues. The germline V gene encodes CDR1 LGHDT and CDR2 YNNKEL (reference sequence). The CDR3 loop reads CASSPPSGNTEAFF.

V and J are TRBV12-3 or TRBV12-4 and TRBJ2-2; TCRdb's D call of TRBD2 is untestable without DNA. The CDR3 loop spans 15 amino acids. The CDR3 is CASTRGGGGTGELFF.

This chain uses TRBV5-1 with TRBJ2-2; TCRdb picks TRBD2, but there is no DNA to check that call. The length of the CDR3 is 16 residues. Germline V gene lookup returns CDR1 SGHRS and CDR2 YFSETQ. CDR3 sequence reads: CASSFLSSGHTGELFF. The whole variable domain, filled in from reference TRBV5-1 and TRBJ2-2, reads KAGVTQTPRYLIKTRGQQVTLSCSPISGHRSVSWYQQTPGQGLQFLFEYFSETQRNKGNFPGRFSGRQFSNSRSEMNVSTLELGDSALYLCASSFLSSGHTGELFFGEGSRLTVL.

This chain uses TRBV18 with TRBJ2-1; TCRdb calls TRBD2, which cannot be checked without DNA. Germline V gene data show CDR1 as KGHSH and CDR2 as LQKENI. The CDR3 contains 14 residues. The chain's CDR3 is CASSLKTSGGEQFF.

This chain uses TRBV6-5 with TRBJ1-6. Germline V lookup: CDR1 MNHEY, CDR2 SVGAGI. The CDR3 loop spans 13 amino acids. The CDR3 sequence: CASSYNRNSPLHF.

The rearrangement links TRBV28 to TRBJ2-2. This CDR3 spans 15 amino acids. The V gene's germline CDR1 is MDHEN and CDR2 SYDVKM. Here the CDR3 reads CAISLQIIHTGELFF.

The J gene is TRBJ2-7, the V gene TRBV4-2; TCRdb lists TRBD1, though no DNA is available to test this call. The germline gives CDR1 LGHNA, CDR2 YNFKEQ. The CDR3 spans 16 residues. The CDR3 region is CASSGVGGAGSYEQYF.

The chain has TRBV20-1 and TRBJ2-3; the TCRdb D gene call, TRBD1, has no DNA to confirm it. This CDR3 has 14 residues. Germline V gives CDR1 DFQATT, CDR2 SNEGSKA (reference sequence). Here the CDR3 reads CSASDRGRADTQYF.

CDR3 protein: CSVGGGGTQETQYF. This chain connects TRBV29-1 to TRBJ2-5; TCRdb's D gene call, TRBD2, goes unchecked for lack of DNA. Germline V gives CDR1 SQVTM, CDR2 ANQGSEA. The CDR3 spans 14 residues.

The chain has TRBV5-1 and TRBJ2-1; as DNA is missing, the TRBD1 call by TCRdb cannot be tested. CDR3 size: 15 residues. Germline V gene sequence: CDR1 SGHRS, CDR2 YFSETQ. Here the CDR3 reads CASSLAGGRYNEQFF. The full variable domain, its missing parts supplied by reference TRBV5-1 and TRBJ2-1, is KAGVTQTPRYLIKTRGQQVTLSCSPISGHRSVSWYQQTPGQGLQFLFEYFSETQRNKGNFPGRFSGRQFSNSRSEMNVSTLELGDSALYLCASSLAGGRYNEQFFGPGTRLTVL.

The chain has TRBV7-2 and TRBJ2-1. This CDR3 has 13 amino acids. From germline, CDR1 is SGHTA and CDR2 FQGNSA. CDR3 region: CASSLGHTNEQFF.

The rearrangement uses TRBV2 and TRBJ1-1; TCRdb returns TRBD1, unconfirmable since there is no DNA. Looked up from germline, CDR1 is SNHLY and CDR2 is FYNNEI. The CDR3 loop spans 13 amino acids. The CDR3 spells CASSLLGGAEAFF.

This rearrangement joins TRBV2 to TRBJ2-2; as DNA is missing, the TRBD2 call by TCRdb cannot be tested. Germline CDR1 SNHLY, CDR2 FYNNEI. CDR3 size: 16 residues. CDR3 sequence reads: CASRLEGLLNTGELFF. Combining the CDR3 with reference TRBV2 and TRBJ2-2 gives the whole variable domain EPEVTQTPSHQVTQMGQEVILRCVPISNHLYFYWYRQILGQKVEFLVSFYNNEISEKSEIFDDQFSVERPDGSNFTLKIRSTKLEDSAMYFCASRLEGLLNTGELFFGEGSRLTVL.

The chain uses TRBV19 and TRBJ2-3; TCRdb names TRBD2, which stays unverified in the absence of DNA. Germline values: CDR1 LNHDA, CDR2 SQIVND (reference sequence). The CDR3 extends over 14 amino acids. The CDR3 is CASSDRGGSNTQYF.

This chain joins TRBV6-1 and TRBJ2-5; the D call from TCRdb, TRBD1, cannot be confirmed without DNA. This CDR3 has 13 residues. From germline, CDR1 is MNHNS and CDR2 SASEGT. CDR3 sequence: CASGLGGAKTQYF.

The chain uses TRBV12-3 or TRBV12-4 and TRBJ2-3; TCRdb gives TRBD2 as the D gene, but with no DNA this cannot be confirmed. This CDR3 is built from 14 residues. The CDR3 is CASQRLAGGDTQYF.

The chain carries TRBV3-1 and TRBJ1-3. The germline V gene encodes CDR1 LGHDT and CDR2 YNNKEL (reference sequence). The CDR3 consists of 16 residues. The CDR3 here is CATADLTSPPGNTIYF.

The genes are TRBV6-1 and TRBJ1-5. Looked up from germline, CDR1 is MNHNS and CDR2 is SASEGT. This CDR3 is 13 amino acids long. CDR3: CASSRTEHQPQHF.

The CDR3 loop reads CASSPLGQGKGGYTF. V usage is TRBV5-1 and J usage is TRBJ1-2; TCRdb's assignment of TRBD1 cannot be checked, as there is no DNA. The germline gives CDR1 SGHRS, CDR2 YFSETQ. The CDR3 loop spans 15 amino acids.

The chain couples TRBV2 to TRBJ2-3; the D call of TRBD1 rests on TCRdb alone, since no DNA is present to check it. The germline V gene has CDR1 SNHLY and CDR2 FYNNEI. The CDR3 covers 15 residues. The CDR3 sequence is CASNPQGGGPDTQYF.

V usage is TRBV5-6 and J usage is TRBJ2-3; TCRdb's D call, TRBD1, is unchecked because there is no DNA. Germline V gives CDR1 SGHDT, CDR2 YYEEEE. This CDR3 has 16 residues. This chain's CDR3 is CASSWRSGQGYDTQYF.

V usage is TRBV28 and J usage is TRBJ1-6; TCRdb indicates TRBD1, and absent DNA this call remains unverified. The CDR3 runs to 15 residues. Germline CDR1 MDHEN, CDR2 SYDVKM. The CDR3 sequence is CATGGGVPYNSPLHF. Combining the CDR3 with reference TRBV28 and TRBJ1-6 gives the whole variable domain DVKVTQSSRYLVKRTGEKVFLECVQDMDHENMFWYRQDPGLGLRLIYFSYDVKMKEKGDIPEGYSVSREKKERFSLILESASTNQTSMYLCATGGGVPYNSPLHFGNGTRLTVT.

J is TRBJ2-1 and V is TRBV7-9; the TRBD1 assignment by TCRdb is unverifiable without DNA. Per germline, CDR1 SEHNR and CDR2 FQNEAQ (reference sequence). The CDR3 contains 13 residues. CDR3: CASSLVGDRGQFF.

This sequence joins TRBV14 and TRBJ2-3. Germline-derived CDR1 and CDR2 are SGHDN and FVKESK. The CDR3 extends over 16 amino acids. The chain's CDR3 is CASSQDHSKSTDTQYF. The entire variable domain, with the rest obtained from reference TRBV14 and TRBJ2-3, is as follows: EAGVTQFPSHSVIEKGQTVTLRCDPISGHDNLYWYRRVMGKEIKFLLHFVKESKQDESGMPNNRFLAERTGGTYSTLKVQPAELEDSGVYFCASSQDHSKSTDTQYFGPGTRLTVL.

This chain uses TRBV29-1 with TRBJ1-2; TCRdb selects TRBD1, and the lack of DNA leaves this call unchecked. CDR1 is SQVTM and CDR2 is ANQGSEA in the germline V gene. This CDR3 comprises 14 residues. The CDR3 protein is CSVSRTGSGRGYTF. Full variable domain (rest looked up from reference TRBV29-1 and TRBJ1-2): SAVISQKPSRDICQRGTSLTIQCQVDSQVTMMFWYRQQPGQSLTLIATANQGSEATYESGFVIDKFPISRPNLTFSTLTVSNMSPEDSSIYLCSVSRTGSGRGYTFGSGTRLTVV.

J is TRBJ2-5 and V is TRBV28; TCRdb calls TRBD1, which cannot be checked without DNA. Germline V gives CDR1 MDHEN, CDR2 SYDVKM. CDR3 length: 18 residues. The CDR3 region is CASSPTGRWGQGEETQYF.

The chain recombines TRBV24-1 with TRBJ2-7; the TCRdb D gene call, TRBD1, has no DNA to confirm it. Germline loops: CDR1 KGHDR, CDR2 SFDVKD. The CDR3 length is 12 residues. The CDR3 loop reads CAASSPGSEQYF.